This is a list of T cell receptor beta chains from one sample in a study of blood T cell repertoires in COVID-19. TCRdb keeps only in-frame clones here, not all; method: immunoSEQ multiplex PCR. The repertoire consists of approximately 260,000 clones, with approximately 90% occurring once and the leading ten covering approximately 2%. Source material: PBMCs or T cells enriched from blood (not recorded which). The receptors were sampled from a young woman who had recovered from COVID-19. Each CDR3 is given with its conserved first and last residue. D genes are given only for firm matches. Only some rows state a clone size, as once, few, many or a class for expanded clones.

d_call	clone_size	v_call	j_call	cdr3_nt	cdr3_aa
TRBD2	once	TRBV28	TRBJ2-1	TGTGCCAGCAGAAGTACTAGCGGGGGGTATGAGCAGTTCTTC	CASRSTSGGYEQFF
.	.	TRBV2	TRBJ2-5	TGTGCCAGCAGTGAGTCAGGGGAAGAGACCCAGTACTTC	CASSESGEETQYF
.	.	TRBV20-1	TRBJ2-3	TGCAGTGCCTATCTAGGGAGTACGCAGTATTTT	CSAYLGSTQYF
.	.	TRBV5-1	TRBJ2-7	TGCGCCAGCAGCGAAAACATAGCGTCGTTCCACTACGAGCAGTACTTC	CASSENIASFHYEQYF
.	.	TRBV12-5	TRBJ2-2	TGTGCTAGTGGTTTGCAGCTAACCAGAGGGACCGGGGAGCTGTTTTTT	CASGLQLTRGTGELFF
TRBD2	.	TRBV10-3	TRBJ2-5	TGTGCCATCAGTGAAGGGGTGGCCAGCGGGGGGGCAGGAGAGACCCAGTACTTC	CAISEGVASGGAGETQYF
TRBD1	.	TRBV6-5	TRBJ1-1	TGTGCCAGCAGTCTACAGGGGCTTGAAGCTTTCTTT	CASSLQGLEAFF
.	.	TRBV14	TRBJ1-5	TGTGCCAGCAGCCAATCGGGTCAGCCCCAGCATTTT	CASSQSGQPQHF
.	.	TRBV28	TRBJ1-1	TGTGCCAGCAGTTTCCTCTGGGGGAGGGTCGGAACTGAAGCTTTCTTT	CASSFLWGRVGTEAFF
.	.	TRBV6-5	TRBJ2-7	TGTGCCAGCACCGGGACTCCCACGGGCTACGAGCAGTACTTC	CASTGTPTGYEQYF
.	few	TRBV4-2	TRBJ1-2	TGTGCCAGCAGCCAAGGGGAGGGGAAGAACTATGGCTACACCTTC	CASSQGEGKNYGYTF
.	.	TRBV7-6	TRBJ1-5	TGTGCCAGCAGCACTTATGGGGGCGGCAATCAGCCCCAGCATTTT	CASSTYGGGNQPQHF
.	.	TRBV6-1	TRBJ1-1	TGTGCCAGCAGTGAGTCTCGGGTCACTGAAGCTTTCTTT	CASSESRVTEAFF
.	.	TRBV13	TRBJ2-2	TGTGCCAGCTCATTAGTTGGGGAGCTGTTTTTT	CASSLVGELFF
TRBD1	.	TRBV7-3	TRBJ1-2	TGTGCCAGCAGCTTAATAGGGGGCGGAACCTATGGCTACACCTTC	CASSLIGGGTYGYTF
TRBD1	once	TRBV5-4	TRBJ2-7	TGTGCCAGCAGCTTGGACAGGGGGAGGTACGAGCAGTACTTC	CASSLDRGRYEQYF
TRBD1	.	TRBV7-2	TRBJ1-2	TGTGCCAGCAGCCTTAGACAGGGAGCTAACTATGGCTACACCTTC	CASSLRQGANYGYTF
TRBD2	.	TRBV6-1	TRBJ2-1	TGTGCCAGCAGTGAAGGTCGACTAGCGGAGACGGTTGAGTTCTTC	CASSEGRLAETVEFF
TRBD2	.	TRBV28	TRBJ2-7	TGTGCCAGCAGCCAGACCATTATAGCGGGAGGGCAATACGAGCAGTACTTC	CASSQTIIAGGQYEQYF
.	.	TRBV24-1	TRBJ1-2	TGTGCCACCAGTTCCACAGGGATGGACTATGGCTACACCTTC	CATSSTGMDYGYTF
TRBD2	.	TRBV15	TRBJ2-3	TGTGCCACCAGCCCCCTCCAGCGGGAGAGCGATACGCAGTATTTT	CATSPLQRESDTQYF
TRBD2	.	TRBV28	TRBJ2-7	TGTGCCAGCAGTTCCCCAGCGGGGAGCTCCTACGAGCAGTACTTC	CASSSPAGSSYEQYF
.	.	TRBV6-5	TRBJ1-2	TGTGCCAGCAGTCGGGATGGCTACACCTTC	CASSRDGYTF
.	.	TRBV29-1	TRBJ1-1	TGCAGCGTTGGGGCGCGGAACACTGAAGCTTTCTTT	CSVGARNTEAFF
.	few	TRBV3-1/TRBV3-2	TRBJ2-4	TGTGCCAGCAGCCCCGGACCGAGACAGGTCGGCCTAAAGCTAGCCAAAAACATTCAGTACTTC	CASSPGPRQVGLKLAKNIQYF
.	few	TRBV12-1	TRBJ2-7	TGTGCCAGCAGCTTTAATCCCCCTGGGGGACAGGGCTCCTACGAGCAGTACTTC	CASSFNPPGGQGSYEQYF
TRBD2	.	TRBV5-1	TRBJ2-7	TGCGCCAGCAGCTTGGCCGCCGGGACTAGGACCTACGAGCAGTACTTC	CASSLAAGTRTYEQYF
.	.	TRBV5-4	TRBJ2-6	TGTGCCAGCACCGGGGTCTCTGGGGCCAACGTCCTGACTTTC	CASTGVSGANVLTF
TRBD1	.	TRBV19	TRBJ1-6	TGTGCCAGTACTCCGACAGGGACATCGAATTCACCCCTCCACTTT	CASTPTGTSNSPLHF
.	.	TRBV15	TRBJ2-3	TGTGCCACCAGCAGAGATGTGGGAGCTAGCACAGATACGCAGTATTTT	CATSRDVGASTDTQYF
.	.	TRBV28	TRBJ1-2	TGTGCCAGCAGTTTACTACAGGGCTATGGCTACACCTTC	CASSLLQGYGYTF
.	.	TRBV25-1	TRBJ1-2	TGTGCCAGCTCAGGACAGATTTATGGCTACACCTTC	CASSGQIYGYTF
.	.	TRBV3-1/TRBV3-2	TRBJ2-2	TGTGCCAGCACTCTACAGGGTTCCGGGGAGCTGTTTTTT	CASTLQGSGELFF
.	.	TRBV15	TRBJ1-2	TGTGCCACCAGCAGAGTTATGGGGAGGAACTATGGCTACACCTTC	CATSRVMGRNYGYTF
.	.	TRBV13	TRBJ1-3	TGTGCCAGCAGTCTTCGACAGGCACGATCTGGAAACACCATATATTTT	CASSLRQARSGNTIYF
.	.	TRBV7-9	TRBJ1-2	TGTGCCAGCAGCTTAAACAGCTTATCTCCTATTAACTATGGCTACACCTTC	CASSLNSLSPINYGYTF
TRBD2	.	TRBV5-8	TRBJ2-1	TGTGCCAGCAGATCGACCGGGACTACCGTAATAGATGAGCAGTTCTTC	CASRSTGTTVIDEQFF
.	.	TRBV11-3	TRBJ1-1	TGTGCCAGCAGCCCAGTACAGGGTCCTTGGACTGAAGCTTTCTTT	CASSPVQGPWTEAFF
.	.	TRBV27	TRBJ2-3	TGTGCCAGCAGTTTACGTCGGGACAAAAGCACAGATACGCAGTATTTT	CASSLRRDKSTDTQYF
.	.	TRBV5-6	TRBJ1-1	TGTGCCAGCAGAGGACGGAGGAAGACTGAAGCTTTCTTT	CASRGRRKTEAFF
.	once	TRBV3-1/TRBV3-2	TRBJ1-1	TGTGCCAGCAGCCCCGGGACACGGAACACTGAAGCTTTCTTT	CASSPGTRNTEAFF
.	.	TRBV29-1	TRBJ1-1	TGCAGCGTTGTTGGACCGCGGGGGGCGAACACTGAAGCTTTCTTT	CSVVGPRGANTEAFF
.	few	TRBV6-6	TRBJ1-1	TGTGCCAGCAGCTACCATTTTCCCCGGGGCAGGGGAACGTACACTGAAGCTTTCTTT	CASSYHFPRGRGTYTEAFF
.	once	TRBV11-3	TRBJ2-4	TGTGCCAGCAGCTTAGCCCAATCCCAAGCCCTAGCCAAAAACATTCAGTACTTC	CASSLAQSQALAKNIQYF
.	.	TRBV28	TRBJ1-5	TGTGCCAGCAGACGAACGGGTCCGACTAATCAGCCCCAGCATTTT	CASRRTGPTNQPQHF
TRBD1	.	TRBV27	TRBJ2-7	TGTGCCAGCAGGGACAGGGTAAGGGAGCAGTACTTC	CASRDRVREQYF
TRBD2	.	TRBV27	TRBJ2-1	TGTGCCAGCAGGCCCGCTGGACTAGCGGGGCCCAATGAGCAGTTCTTC	CASRPAGLAGPNEQFF